The 26 T cell receptor beta chains given below trace back to one sample, sequenced in a study of monozygotic twins with inflammatory bowel disease. No DNA is given; TCRdb re-called the 5' RACE reads and lists each CDR3 protein once. The sample data list around 450,000 distinct CDR3 sequences. Sequenced material: blood. The receptors derive from a human donor with ulcerative colitis or Crohn's disease, or a healthy co-twin of an affected twin (not recorded which).

The chain combines TRBV5-5 with TRBJ1-1; TCRdb selects TRBD1, and the lack of DNA leaves this call unchecked. Germline CDR1 SGHKS, CDR2 YYEKEE (reference sequence). The CDR3 contains 16 residues. CDR3 sequence: CASSLARGGLNTEAFF.

The V gene is TRBV5-5, the J gene TRBJ2-1; TCRdb indicates TRBD1, and absent DNA this call remains unverified. Germline V CDR1 and CDR2: SGHKS, YYEKEE (reference sequence). This CDR3 region has 16 residues. The CDR3: CASSWAGTGNFNEQFF.

The chain is built from TRBV6-5 and TRBJ2-3; with no DNA, the TCRdb D assignment of TRBD1 cannot be verified. This CDR3 is built from 15 residues. Germline loops: CDR1 MNHEY, CDR2 SVGAGI. This CDR3 reads CASSLGQMNTDTQYF.

The CDR3 loop is CASSLEAGYRNEQFF. This chain joins TRBV12-3 or TRBV12-4 and TRBJ2-1; TCRdb gives TRBD2 as the D gene, but with no DNA this cannot be confirmed. The CDR3 extends over 15 amino acids.

V gene TRBV28 combines with J gene TRBJ2-3. Per the germline V gene, CDR1 is MDHEN and CDR2 is SYDVKM. The CDR3 is 12 amino acids. This CDR3 reads CASNRLTDTQYF.

J is TRBJ2-6 and V is TRBV2; the TCRdb call, TRBD1, lacks DNA for checking. Germline CDR1 SNHLY, CDR2 FYNNEI. This CDR3 region has 15 residues. This CDR3 is CASSYGQLEANVLTF.

The chain joins TRBV7-2 to TRBJ2-5. In germline, CDR1 is SGHTA, CDR2 FQGNSA. The CDR3 covers 16 residues. CDR3 sequence reads: CASSSGAIQRTETQYF. The full variable domain, with the rest looked up from reference TRBV7-2 and TRBJ2-5, is GAGVSQSPSNKVTEKGKDVELRCDPISGHTALYWYRQSLGQGLEFLIYFQGNSAPDKSGLPSDRFSAERTGGSVSTLTIQRTQQEDSAVYLCASSSGAIQRTETQYFGPGTRLLVL.

This chain uses TRBV3-1 with TRBJ2-7; TCRdb lists TRBD1, though no DNA is available to test this call. CDR3 length: 14 amino acids. Germline V CDR1 and CDR2: LGHDT, YNNKEL (reference sequence). The CDR3 here is CASSQFGGSGEQYF.

This chain connects TRBV10-3 to TRBJ1-6; TCRdb indicates TRBD1, and absent DNA this call remains unverified. Germline V gives CDR1 ENHRY, CDR2 SYGVKD. The length of the CDR3 is 13 residues. The chain's CDR3 is CATRTGLNSPLHF.

The chain recombines TRBV10-3 with TRBJ2-1; TCRdb outputs TRBD2, but without DNA this stays unchecked. Germline V lookup: CDR1 ENHRY, CDR2 SYGVKD. The CDR3 has 16 residues. CDR3 loop: CAISESGLAGPNEQFF.

The V and J genes are TRBV4-2 and TRBJ1-2; the TCRdb call, TRBD1, lacks DNA for checking. This CDR3 has 15 amino acids. Germline CDR1 and CDR2: LGHNA and YNFKEQ. The CDR3: CASSQGWDRYYGYTF.

V gene TRBV20-1 combines with J gene TRBJ2-7; no DNA is available, so the TRBD1 call from TCRdb remains unchecked. The CDR3 runs 15 residues. Germline loops: CDR1 DFQATT, CDR2 SNEGSKA (reference sequence). CDR3 sequence reads: CSAREPGQGYNEQYF.

The chain links TRBV5-6 to TRBJ2-1; no DNA is available, so the TRBD1 call from TCRdb remains unchecked. The CDR3 totals 13 residues. The germline V gene has CDR1 SGHDT and CDR2 YYEEEE. The chain's CDR3 is CATYPQGVNEQFF.

V gene TRBV5-1 combines with J gene TRBJ1-2. The CDR3 is 15 residues long. Germline lookup yields CDR1 SGHRS and CDR2 YFSETQ. CDR3 region: CASSLEGNPSYGYTF. Using reference TRBV5-1 and TRBJ1-2 for the parts outside the CDR3, the full variable domain is KAGVTQTPRYLIKTRGQQVTLSCSPISGHRSVSWYQQTPGQGLQFLFEYFSETQRNKGNFPGRFSGRQFSNSRSEMNVSTLELGDSALYLCASSLEGNPSYGYTFGSGTRLTVV.

CDR3 protein: CSVEVRGRPQGYNEQFF. The chain combines TRBV29-1 with TRBJ2-1; TCRdb lists TRBD2, though no DNA is available to test this call. The V gene's germline CDR1 is SQVTM and CDR2 ANQGSEA. The CDR3 extends over 17 amino acids.

The chain uses TRBV5-1 and TRBJ2-3; TCRdb proposes TRBD1, but this gene call is untestable without DNA. The germline V gene encodes CDR1 SGHRS and CDR2 YFSETQ. This CDR3 has 14 amino acids. This chain's CDR3 is CATSSGTWADTQYF.

The rearrangement uses TRBV7-9 and TRBJ1-2; checking the TCRdb D call of TRBD1 is not possible without DNA. CDR3 length: 16 residues. The germline CDR1 and CDR2 sequences are SEHNR and FQNEAQ (reference sequence). The CDR3: CASSFLPPGQGSNYTF. Drawing the rest from reference TRBV7-9 and TRBJ1-2, the complete variable domain is DTGVSQNPRHKITKRGQNVTFRCDPISEHNRLYWYRQTLGQGPEFLTYFQNEAQLEKSRLLSDRFSAERPKGSFSTLEIQRTEQGDSAMYLCASSFLPPGQGSNYTFGSGTRLTVV.

Here the CDR3 reads CATSQTEFGNEQFF. The chain is built from TRBV15 and TRBJ2-1. The CDR3 has 14 amino acids. Germline assignment: CDR1 LNHNV and CDR2 YYDKDF (reference sequence).

The chain has TRBV29-1 and TRBJ2-2. The CDR3 length is 13 residues. Germline V gene data show CDR1 as SQVTM and CDR2 as ANQGSEA. The CDR3: CSVRPANTGELFF.

This chain joins TRBV7-9 and TRBJ2-2. The CDR3 runs 14 residues. Germline V gene sequence: CDR1 SEHNR, CDR2 FQNEAQ (reference sequence). The CDR3: CASSQTRGTGELFF.

The V gene is TRBV12-3 or TRBV12-4, the J gene TRBJ2-3; TCRdb proposes TRBD1, but this gene call is untestable without DNA. The CDR3 is made up of 16 amino acids. The CDR3 is CASSYPQGKGTDTQYF.

The chain has TRBV10-3 and TRBJ2-5; absent DNA, TCRdb's TRBD1 call cannot be checked. Germline values: CDR1 ENHRY, CDR2 SYGVKD. The CDR3 runs to 12 residues. This CDR3 reads CAISTGGETQYF.

The rearrangement uses TRBV20-1 and TRBJ1-5; the TCRdb D gene call, TRBD1, has no DNA to confirm it. The CDR3 is 12 residues long. Germline assignment: CDR1 DFQATT and CDR2 SNEGSKA (reference sequence). CDR3 residues: CSADRGNQPQHF.

The chain links TRBV5-1 to TRBJ2-7; TCRdb selects TRBD1, and the lack of DNA leaves this call unchecked. CDR1 and CDR2 from the germline V gene are SGHRS and YFSETQ. CDR3 length: 13 residues. The CDR3 here is CASSTGQLYEQYF.

The chain is built from TRBV27 and TRBJ2-7; TCRdb's assignment of TRBD2 cannot be checked, as there is no DNA. The germline V gene encodes CDR1 MNHEY and CDR2 SMNVEV (reference sequence). The CDR3 is made up of 16 amino acids. The CDR3 region is CASSSTLAGGPYEQYF.

This chain uses TRBV6-2 or TRBV6-3 with TRBJ1-5; TCRdb reports TRBD1, a call that lacks DNA to check it against. CDR1 is MNHEY and CDR2 is SVGEGT in the germline V gene. This CDR3 comprises 14 residues. The CDR3: CASRQGGGNQPQQF.